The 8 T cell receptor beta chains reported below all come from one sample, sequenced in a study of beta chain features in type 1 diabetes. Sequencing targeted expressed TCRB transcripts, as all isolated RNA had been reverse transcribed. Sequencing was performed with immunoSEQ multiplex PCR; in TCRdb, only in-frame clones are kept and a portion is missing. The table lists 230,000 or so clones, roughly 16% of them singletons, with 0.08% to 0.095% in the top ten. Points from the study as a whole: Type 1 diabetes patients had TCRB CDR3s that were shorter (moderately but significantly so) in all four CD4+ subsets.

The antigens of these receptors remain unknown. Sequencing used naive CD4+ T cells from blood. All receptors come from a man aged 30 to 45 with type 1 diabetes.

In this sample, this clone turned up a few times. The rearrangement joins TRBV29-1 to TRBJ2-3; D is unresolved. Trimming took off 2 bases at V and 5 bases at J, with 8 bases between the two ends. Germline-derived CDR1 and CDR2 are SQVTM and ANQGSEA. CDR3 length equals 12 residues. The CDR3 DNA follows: TGCAGCGTTGAACGGCAGCGAGATACGCAGTATTTT. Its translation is CSVERQRDTQYF.

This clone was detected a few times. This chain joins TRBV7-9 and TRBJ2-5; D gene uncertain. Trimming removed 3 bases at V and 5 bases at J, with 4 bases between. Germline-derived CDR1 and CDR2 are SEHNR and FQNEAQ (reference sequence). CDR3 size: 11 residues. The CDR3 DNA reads TGTGCCAGCAGCTTTCTCGAGACCCAGTACTTC. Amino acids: CASSFLETQYF.

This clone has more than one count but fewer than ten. DNA for the CDR3: TGTGCCAGCGGCGAGCAGTTCTTC. It specifies CASGEQFF. The chain carries TRBV28 and TRBJ2-1; D is unresolved. V shed 8 bases and J shed 10 bases, with 3 bases lying between them. There are 8 residues in the CDR3. The germline V gene encodes CDR1 MDHEN and CDR2 SYDVKM.

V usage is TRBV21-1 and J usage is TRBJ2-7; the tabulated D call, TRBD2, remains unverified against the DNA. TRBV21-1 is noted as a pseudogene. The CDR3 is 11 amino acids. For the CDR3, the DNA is TGTGCCAGCAGCTCTCTCTACGAGCAGTACTTC. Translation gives CASSSLYEQYF.

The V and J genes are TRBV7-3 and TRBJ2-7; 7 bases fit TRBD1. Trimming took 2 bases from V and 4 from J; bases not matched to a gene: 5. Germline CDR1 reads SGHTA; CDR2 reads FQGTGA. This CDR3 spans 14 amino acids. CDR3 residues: CASSLGQGVYEQYF. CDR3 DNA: TGTGCCAGCAGCTTAGGCCAGGGGGTTTACGAGCAGTACTTC.

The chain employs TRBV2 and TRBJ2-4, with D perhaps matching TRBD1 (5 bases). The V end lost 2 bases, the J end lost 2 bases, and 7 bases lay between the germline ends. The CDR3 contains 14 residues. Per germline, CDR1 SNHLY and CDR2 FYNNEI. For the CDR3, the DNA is TGTGCCAGCAGTGAACAGGGAACCAAAAACATTCAGTACTTC. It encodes CASSEQGTKNIQYF.

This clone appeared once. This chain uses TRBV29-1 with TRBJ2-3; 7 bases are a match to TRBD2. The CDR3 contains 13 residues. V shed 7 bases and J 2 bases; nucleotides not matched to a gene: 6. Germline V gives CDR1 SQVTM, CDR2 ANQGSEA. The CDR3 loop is CSAGGGPTDTQYF. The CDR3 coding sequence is TGCAGCGCGGGGGGTGGCCCCACAGATACGCAGTATTTT.

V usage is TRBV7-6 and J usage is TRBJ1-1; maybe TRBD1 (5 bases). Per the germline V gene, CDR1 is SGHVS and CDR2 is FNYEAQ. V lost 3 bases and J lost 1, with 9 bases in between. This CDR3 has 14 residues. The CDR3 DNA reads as TGTGCCAGCAGCTTGGGGCAGGGGAACACTGAAGCTTTCTTT. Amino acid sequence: CASSLGQGNTEAFF.